What follows are 10 T cell receptor beta chains derived from one specimen sequenced in a study of OX40 agonist ivuxolimab in advanced cancers. Measured with immunoSEQ multiplex PCR; TCRdb has only the in-frame clones, and not every one. Seen here are about 38,000 clones, about 72% observed once, and the top ten hold around 20%. The specimen comprised CD4+ or CD8+ T cells sorted from blood, sampled in a trial of the OX40 agonist ivuxolimab. Source of these receptors: an adult with an advanced solid tumor such as melanoma, head and neck, liver or kidney cancer.

The chain joins TRBV9 to TRBJ1-1, with D uncertain. V was pared by 2 bases and J by 3 bases, with 11 bases between. The CDR3 covers 14 residues. Per the germline V gene, CDR1 is SGDLS and CDR2 is YYNGEE. The CDR3 spells CASSVLYGDTEAFF. The CDR3 DNA reads as TGTGCCAGCAGCGTTTTGTACGGGGACACTGAAGCTTTCTTT. The full variable domain, rest sourced from reference TRBV9 and TRBJ1-1, is DSGVTQTPKHLITATGQRVTLRCSPRSGDLSVYWYQQSLDQGLQFLIQYYNGEERAKGNILERFSAQQFPDLHSELNLSSLELGDSALYFCASSVLYGDTEAFFGQGTRLTVV.

J is TRBJ1-2 and V is TRBV6-5; the match to TRBD1 covers 8 bases. Germline trimming cut 4 bases from V and 7 bases from J; bases unmatched to any gene: 5. From germline, CDR1 is MNHEY and CDR2 SVGAGI. CDR3 size: 13 residues. CDR3 residues: CASSLGQGRGYTF. The CDR3 DNA is TGTGCCAGCAGTTTAGGACAGGGTCGTGGCTACACCTTC.

The rearrangement uses TRBV7-3 and TRBJ2-1; 14 nucleotides line up with TRBD2. The V gene end was trimmed by 5 bases and the J gene end by 8 bases; junction bases not matched to a gene: 5. Germline CDR1 SGHTA, CDR2 FQGTGA. The CDR3 covers 15 residues. The CDR3 DNA is TGTGCCAGCAGCCCGACTAGCGGGGGGGCGTATGAGCAGTTCTTC. It yields the protein CASSPTSGGAYEQFF.

This chain links TRBV9 with TRBJ1-3, with D possibly being TRBD1 (6 bases). CDR1 SGDLS and CDR2 YYNGEE come from the germline V gene. V dropped 3 bases and J dropped 4 bases, with 23 bases sitting between them. The CDR3 contains 18 residues. CDR3 sequence (DNA): TGTGCCAGCAGCGGAACAGGGAGTCCCATCTCGGGCGGAAACACCATATATTTT. Protein product: CASSGTGSPISGGNTIYF.

The chain employs TRBV2 and TRBJ2-1, with TRBD1 matching 8 bases. Germline V lookup: CDR1 SNHLY, CDR2 FYNNEI. The CDR3 sequence is 14 residues long. Trimming took 7 bases from V and 4 from J; bases not matched to a gene: 6. The CDR3 sequence: CASNTGGPYNEQFF. CDR3 bases: TGTGCCAGCAACACAGGGGGGCCTTACAATGAGCAGTTCTTC.

V and J are TRBV27 and TRBJ1-5; D ambiguous. The CDR3 extends over 13 amino acids. The V gene's germline CDR1 is MNHEY and CDR2 SMNVEV (reference sequence). V lost 4 bases and J lost 3, with 7 bases in between. The CDR3 loop reads CASSWEINQPQHF. The CDR3 DNA is TGTGCCAGCAGTTGGGAAATCAATCAGCCCCAGCATTTT.

The chain uses TRBV5-8 and TRBJ2-3; D remains unclear. This CDR3 contains 14 residues. The V and J ends lost 2 bases and 0 bases respectively, with 7 bases between them. Germline lookup yields CDR1 SGHTS and CDR2 YDEGEE. The DNA for the CDR3 is TGTGCCAGCAGCTTCTACAGAAGCACAGATACGCAGTATTTT. Its translation is CASSFYRSTDTQYF.

This clone was picked up a small number of times. This chain uses TRBV11-2 with TRBJ2-1; tentative D call: TRBD2 (5 bases). This CDR3 contains 13 residues. CDR1 and CDR2 (germline): SGHAT, FQNNGV. The V end was cut by 8 bases, the J end by 3 bases, with 11 bases between. The CDR3 reads CASWNSGYNEQFF. The DNA for the CDR3 is TGTGCCAGCTGGAACAGCGGCTACAATGAGCAGTTCTTC. Together with reference TRBV11-2 and TRBJ2-1, the CDR3 gives the full variable domain: EAGVAQSPRYKIIEKRQSVAFWCNPISGHATLYWYQQILGQGPKLLIQFQNNGVVDDSQLPKDRFSAERLKGVDSTLKIQPAKLEDSAVYLCASWNSGYNEQFFGPGTRLTVL.

This clone was seen a handful of times. The chain couples TRBV5-4 to TRBJ2-7, with 9 bases matching TRBD1. Losses at the gene ends were 3 bases for V and 5 bases for J; bases not matched to a gene: 3. This CDR3 spans 13 amino acids. Germline V gene sequence: CDR1 SGHNT, CDR2 YYREEE (reference sequence). The DNA of the CDR3 is TGTGCCAGCAGCTCCTGGACAGGGGACGAGCAGTACTTC. As protein: CASSSWTGDEQYF.

The rearrangement joins TRBV5-6 to TRBJ1-1, with D possibly matching TRBD1 (6 bases). This CDR3 is built from 13 residues. The germline V gene has CDR1 SGHDT and CDR2 YYEEEE. The V and J ends lost 7 bases and 1 base respectively, with 11 bases between them. The CDR3, as DNA: TGTGCCAGCGGGGCGGGGGCGAACACTGAAGCTTTCTTT. Its translation: CASGAGANTEAFF.